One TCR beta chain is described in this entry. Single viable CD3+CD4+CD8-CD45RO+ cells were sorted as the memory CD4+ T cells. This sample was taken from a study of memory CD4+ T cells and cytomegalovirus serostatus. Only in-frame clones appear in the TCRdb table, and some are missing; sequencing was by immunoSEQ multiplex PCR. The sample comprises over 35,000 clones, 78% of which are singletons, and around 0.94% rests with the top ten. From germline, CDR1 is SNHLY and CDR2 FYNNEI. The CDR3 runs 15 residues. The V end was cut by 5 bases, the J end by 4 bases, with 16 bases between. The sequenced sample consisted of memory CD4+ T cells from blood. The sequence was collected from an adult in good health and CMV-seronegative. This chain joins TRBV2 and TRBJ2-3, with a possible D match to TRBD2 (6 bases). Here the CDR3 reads CASSSASGVPDTQYF. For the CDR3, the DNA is TGTGCCAGCAGTTCGGCCTCGGGGGTCCCAGATACGCAGTATTTT.